This T cell receptor beta chain appears in the sequencing data of a study of memory CD4+ T cells and cytomegalovirus serostatus. Study-level background: Donors were healthy Belgian adults, about ten CMV seropositive and about 24 seronegative.

Original methodology: After removing out-of-frame reads, around 2 million distinct TCRbeta sequences remained. Profiled with immunoSEQ multiplex PCR; TCRdb holds only in-frame clones, not every one. That table supplies the V and J calls and clone size; D and trimming were determined from the DNA. The sample lists over 45,000 clones, roughly 82% seen once, with roughly 0.4% in the top ten. The sort gate was single viable CD3+CD4+CD8-CD45RO+ cells for memory CD4+ T cells. CMV serostatus came from serum IgG against pp150, pp28, p38, p52. The TCR sequence derives from an adult in good health and CMV-seronegative. Sequencing was done on a sample of memory CD4+ T cells from blood.

CDR3 sequence: CASSRDTIYGYTF. CDR3 coding DNA: TGTGCCAGCAGCCGAGACACGATCTATGGCTACACCTTC. The genes are TRBV7-9 and TRBJ1-2; D is unresolved. CDR3 length: 13 amino acids. Germline V CDR1 and CDR2: SEHNR, FQNEAQ (reference sequence). Trimming removed 5 bases from V and 4 bases from J, with 11 bases in between.